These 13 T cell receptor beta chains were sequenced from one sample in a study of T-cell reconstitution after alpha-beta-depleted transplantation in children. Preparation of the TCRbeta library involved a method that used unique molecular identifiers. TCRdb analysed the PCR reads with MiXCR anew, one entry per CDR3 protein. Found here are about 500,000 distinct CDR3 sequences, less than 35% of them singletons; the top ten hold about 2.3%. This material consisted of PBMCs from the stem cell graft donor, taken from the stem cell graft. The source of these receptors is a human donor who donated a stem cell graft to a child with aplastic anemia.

The CDR3 region is CATSREQRGSYNEQFF. CDR3 DNA sequence: TGTGCCACCAGCAGAGAACAGCGGGGATCCTACAATGAGCAGTTCTTC. This sequence joins TRBV15 and TRBJ2-1; 7 bases align to TRBD2. Trimming took 0 bases from V and 1 from J; bases not matched to a gene: 3. The CDR3 totals 16 residues. Germline CDR1 LNHNV, CDR2 YYDKDF (reference sequence).

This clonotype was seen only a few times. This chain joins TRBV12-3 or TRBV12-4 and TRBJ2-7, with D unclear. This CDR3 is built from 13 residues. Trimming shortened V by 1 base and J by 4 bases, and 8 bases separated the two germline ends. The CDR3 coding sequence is TGTGCCAGCAGTTTAGTGGAAGGGTACGAGCAGTACGTC. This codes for CASSLVEGYEQYV.

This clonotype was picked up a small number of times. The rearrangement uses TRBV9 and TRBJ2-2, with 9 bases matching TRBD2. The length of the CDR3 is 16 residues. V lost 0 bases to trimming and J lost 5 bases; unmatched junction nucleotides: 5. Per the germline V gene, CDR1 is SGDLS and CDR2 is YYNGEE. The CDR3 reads CASSVGFSGRTGELFF. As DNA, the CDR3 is TGTGCCAGCAGCGTAGGGTTTAGCGGGAGAACCGGGGAGCTGTTTTTT.

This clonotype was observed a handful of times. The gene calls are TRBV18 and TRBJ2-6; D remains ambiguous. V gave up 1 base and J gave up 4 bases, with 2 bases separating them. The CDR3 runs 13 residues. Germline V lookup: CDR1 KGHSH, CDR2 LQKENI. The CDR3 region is CASSPQGANVLTF. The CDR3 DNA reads TGTGCCAGCTCACCACAAGGGGCCAACGTCCTGACTTTC.

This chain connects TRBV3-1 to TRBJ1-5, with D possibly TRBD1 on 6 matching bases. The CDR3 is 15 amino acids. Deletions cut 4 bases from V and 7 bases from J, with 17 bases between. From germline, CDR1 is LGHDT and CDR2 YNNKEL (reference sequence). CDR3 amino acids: CASSPPGGGEQPQHF. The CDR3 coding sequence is TGTGCCAGCAGCCCGCCGGGAGGGGGAGAACAGCCCCAGCATTTT.

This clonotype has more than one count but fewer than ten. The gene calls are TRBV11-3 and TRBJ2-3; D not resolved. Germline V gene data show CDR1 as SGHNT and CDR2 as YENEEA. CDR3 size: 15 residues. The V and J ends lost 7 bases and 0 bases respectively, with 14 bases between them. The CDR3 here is CASTQLGGSTDTQYF. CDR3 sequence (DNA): TGTGCCAGCACCCAACTTGGCGGCAGCACAGATACGCAGTATTTT. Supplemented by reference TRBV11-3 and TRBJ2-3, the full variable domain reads EAGVVQSPRYKIIEKKQPVAFWCNPISGHNTLYWYLQNLGQGPELLIRYENEEAVDDSQLPKDRFSAERLKGVDSTLKIQPAELGDSAVYLCASTQLGGSTDTQYFGPGTRLTVL.

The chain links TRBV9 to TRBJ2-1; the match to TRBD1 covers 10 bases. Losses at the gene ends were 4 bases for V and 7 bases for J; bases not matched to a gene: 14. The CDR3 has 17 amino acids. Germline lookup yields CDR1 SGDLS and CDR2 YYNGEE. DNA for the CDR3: TGTGCCAGCAGCCTAATGTCCGCAAGACAGGGGGCGAATGAGCAGTTCTTC. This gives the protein CASSLMSARQGANEQFF.

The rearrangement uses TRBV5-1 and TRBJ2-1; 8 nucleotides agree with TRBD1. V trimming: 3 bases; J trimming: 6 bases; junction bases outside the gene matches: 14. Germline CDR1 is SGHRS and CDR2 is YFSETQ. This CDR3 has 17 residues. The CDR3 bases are TGCGCCAGCAGCTCGGAGGGCAGGGGGCCAGGGGTCAATGAGCAGTTCTTC. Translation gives CASSSEGRGPGVNEQFF.

The CDR3 is CASSQLITGLSSYNEQFF. The DNA of the CDR3 is TGCGCCAGCAGCCAACTAATTACAGGTTTGAGCTCCTACAATGAGCAGTTCTTC. The chain joins TRBV4-3 to TRBJ2-1; D is possibly TRBD1 (5 bases). The CDR3 is 18 residues long. Trimming removed 2 bases at V and 0 bases at J, with 17 bases between. Germline V gene lookup returns CDR1 LGHNA and CDR2 YSLEER.

The chain's CDR3 is CASSLTAGGSYNEQFF. CDR3 bases: TGTGCCAGCAGCTTAACAGCGGGAGGGTCATACAATGAGCAGTTCTTC. This chain links TRBV5-4 with TRBJ2-1; 10 bases agree with TRBD2. The CDR3 is made up of 16 amino acids. With V trimmed by 2 bases and J by 4 bases, 6 bases remained unmatched. CDR1 and CDR2 (germline): SGHNT, YYREEE (reference sequence).

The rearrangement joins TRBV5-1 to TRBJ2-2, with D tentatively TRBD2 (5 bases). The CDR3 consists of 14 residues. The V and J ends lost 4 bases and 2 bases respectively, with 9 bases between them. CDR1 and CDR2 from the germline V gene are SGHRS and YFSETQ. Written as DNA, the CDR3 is TGCGCCAGCAGCCACCGGGAAAACACCGGGGAGCTGTTTTTT. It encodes CASSHRENTGELFF.

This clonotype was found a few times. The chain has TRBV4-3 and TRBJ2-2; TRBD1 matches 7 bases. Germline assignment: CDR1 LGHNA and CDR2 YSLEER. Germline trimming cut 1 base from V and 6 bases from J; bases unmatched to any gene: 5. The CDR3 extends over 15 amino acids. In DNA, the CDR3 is TGCGCCAGCAGCCAAGGAGGGACAGTATCCGGGGAGCTGTTTTTT. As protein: CASSQGGTVSGELFF.

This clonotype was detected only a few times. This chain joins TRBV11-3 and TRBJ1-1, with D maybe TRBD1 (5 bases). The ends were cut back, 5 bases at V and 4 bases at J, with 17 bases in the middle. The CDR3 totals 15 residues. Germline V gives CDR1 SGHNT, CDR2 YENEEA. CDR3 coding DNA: TGTGCCAGCAGCCCCCCGGAGGGGCGAATCACTGAAGCTTTCTTT. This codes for CASSPPEGRITEAFF.